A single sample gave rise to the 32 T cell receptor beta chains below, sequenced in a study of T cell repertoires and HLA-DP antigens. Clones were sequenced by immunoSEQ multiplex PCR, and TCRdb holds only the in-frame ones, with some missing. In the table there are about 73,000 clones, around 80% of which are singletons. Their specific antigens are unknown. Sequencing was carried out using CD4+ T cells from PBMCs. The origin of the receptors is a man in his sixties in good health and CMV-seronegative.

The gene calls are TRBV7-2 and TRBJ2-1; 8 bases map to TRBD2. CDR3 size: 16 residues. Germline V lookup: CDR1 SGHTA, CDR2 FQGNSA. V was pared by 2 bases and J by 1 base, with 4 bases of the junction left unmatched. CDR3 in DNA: TGTGCCAGCAGCTTAATAGCGGGGTATTCCTACAATGAGCAGTTCTTC. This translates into CASSLIAGYSYNEQFF.

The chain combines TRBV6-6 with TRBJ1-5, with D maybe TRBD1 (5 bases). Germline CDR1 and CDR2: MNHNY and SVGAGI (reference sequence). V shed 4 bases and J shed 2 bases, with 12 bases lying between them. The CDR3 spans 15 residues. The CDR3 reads CASSSRVGGNQPQHF. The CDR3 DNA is TGTGCCAGCAGTTCCAGGGTTGGAGGCAATCAGCCCCAGCATTTT.

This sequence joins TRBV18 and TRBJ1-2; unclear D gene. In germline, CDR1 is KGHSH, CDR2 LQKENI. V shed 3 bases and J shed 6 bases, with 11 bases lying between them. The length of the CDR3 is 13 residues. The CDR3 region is CASSPGEYDGYTF. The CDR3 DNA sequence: TGTGCCAGCTCACCCGGAGAATACGATGGCTACACCTTC.

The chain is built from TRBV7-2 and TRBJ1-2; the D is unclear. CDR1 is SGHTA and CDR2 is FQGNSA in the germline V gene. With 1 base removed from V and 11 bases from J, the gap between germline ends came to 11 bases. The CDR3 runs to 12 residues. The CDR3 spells CASSLEIWNYTF. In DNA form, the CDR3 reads TGTGCCAGCAGCTTAGAGATTTGGAATTACACCTTC.

Here the CDR3 reads CASSLGAQTGQYF. The CDR3 DNA reads TGCGCCAGCAGCTTGGGGGCCCAAACTGGGCAGTACTTC. The chain joins TRBV5-1 to TRBJ2-7; D is unclear. The CDR3 covers 13 residues. The V gene's germline CDR1 is SGHRS and CDR2 YFSETQ. The V and J ends lost 0 bases and 9 bases respectively, with 13 bases between them.

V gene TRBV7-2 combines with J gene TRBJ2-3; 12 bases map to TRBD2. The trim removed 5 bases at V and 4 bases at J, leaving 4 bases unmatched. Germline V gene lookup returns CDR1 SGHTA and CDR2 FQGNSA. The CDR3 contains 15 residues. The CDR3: CASSRLAGVADTQYF. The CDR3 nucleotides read TGTGCCAGCAGCCGACTAGCGGGGGTGGCAGATACGCAGTATTTT.

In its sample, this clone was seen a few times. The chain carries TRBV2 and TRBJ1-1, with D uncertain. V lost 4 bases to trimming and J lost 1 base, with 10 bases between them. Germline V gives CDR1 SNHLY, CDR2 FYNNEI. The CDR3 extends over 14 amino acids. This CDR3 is CASSVRTGNTEAFF. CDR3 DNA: TGTGCCAGCAGTGTGCGGACGGGGAACACTGAAGCTTTCTTT.

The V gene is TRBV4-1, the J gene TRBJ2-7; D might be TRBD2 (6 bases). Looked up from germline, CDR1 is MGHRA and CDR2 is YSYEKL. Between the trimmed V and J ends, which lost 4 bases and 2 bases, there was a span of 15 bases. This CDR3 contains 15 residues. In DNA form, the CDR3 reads TGCGCCAGCAGCCTCACTCCCGGGGGACCCTACGAGCAGTACGTC. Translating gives CASSLTPGGPYEQYV.

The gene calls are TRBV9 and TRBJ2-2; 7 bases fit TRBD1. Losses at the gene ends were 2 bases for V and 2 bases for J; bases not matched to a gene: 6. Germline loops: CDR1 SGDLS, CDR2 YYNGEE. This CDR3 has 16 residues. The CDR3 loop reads CASSVTGTENTGELFF. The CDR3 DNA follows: TGTGCCAGCAGCGTCACCGGGACAGAAAACACCGGGGAGCTGTTTTTT.

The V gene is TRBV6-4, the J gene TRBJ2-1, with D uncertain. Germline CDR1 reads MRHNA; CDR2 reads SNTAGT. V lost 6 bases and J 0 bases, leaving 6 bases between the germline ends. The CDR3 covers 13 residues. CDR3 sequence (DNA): TGTGCCAGCAGAACCCTCTCCTACAATGAGCAGTTCTTC. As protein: CASRTLSYNEQFF.

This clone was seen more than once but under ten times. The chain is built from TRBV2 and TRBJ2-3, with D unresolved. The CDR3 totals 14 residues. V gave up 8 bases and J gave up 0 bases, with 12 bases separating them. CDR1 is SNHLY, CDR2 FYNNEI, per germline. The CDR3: CASALTTSTDTQYF. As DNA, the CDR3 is TGTGCCAGCGCTCTAACCACCAGCACAGATACGCAGTATTTT. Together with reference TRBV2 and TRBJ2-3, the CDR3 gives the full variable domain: EPEVTQTPSHQVTQMGQEVILRCVPISNHLYFYWYRQILGQKVEFLVSFYNNEISEKSEIFDDQFSVERPDGSNFTLKIRSTKLEDSAMYFCASALTTSTDTQYFGPGTRLTVL.

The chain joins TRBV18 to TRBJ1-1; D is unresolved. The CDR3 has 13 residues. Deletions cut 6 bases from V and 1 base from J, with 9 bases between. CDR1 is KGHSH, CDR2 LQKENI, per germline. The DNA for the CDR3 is TGTGCCAGCTCCACGGTTCCGAACACTGAAGCTTTCTTT. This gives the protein CASSTVPNTEAFF.

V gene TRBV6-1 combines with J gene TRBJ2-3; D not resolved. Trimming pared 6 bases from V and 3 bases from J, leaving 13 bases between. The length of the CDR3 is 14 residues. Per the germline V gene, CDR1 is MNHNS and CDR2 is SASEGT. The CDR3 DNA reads TGTGCCAGCAGGGCTGGAGTGGAAACAGATACGCAGTATTTT. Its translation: CASRAGVETDTQYF.

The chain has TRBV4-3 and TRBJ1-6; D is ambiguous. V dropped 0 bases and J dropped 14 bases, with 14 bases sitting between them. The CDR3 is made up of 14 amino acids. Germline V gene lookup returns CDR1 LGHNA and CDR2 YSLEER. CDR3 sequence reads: CASSQDHFPGTLHF. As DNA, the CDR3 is TGCGCCAGCAGCCAAGATCACTTCCCGGGGACCCTCCACTTT.

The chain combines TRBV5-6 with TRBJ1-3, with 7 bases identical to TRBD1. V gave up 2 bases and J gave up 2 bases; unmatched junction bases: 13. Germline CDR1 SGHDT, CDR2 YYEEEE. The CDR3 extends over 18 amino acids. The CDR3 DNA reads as TGTGCCAGCAGCTTCCGGGACAGCTCCCTCGGAACTGGAAACACCATATATTTT. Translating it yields CASSFRDSSLGTGNTIYF.

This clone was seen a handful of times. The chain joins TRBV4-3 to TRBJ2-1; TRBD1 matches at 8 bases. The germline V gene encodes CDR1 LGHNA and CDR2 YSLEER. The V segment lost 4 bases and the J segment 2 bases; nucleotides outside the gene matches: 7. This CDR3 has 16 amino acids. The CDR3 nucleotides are TGCGCCAGCAGCCTCCAGACAGGGGACCCCTACAATGAGCAGTTCTTC. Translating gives CASSLQTGDPYNEQFF.

CDR3 DNA: TGTGCCAGCAGCCCGACAGGGAGGCCCGAAAAACTGTTTTTT. This codes for CASSPTGRPEKLFF. V gene TRBV11-2 combines with J gene TRBJ1-4; 7 bases are shared with TRBD1. Trimming removed 5 bases from V and 8 bases from J; junction bases left unmatched: 8. CDR1 and CDR2 from the germline V gene are SGHAT and FQNNGV. The CDR3 loop spans 14 amino acids.

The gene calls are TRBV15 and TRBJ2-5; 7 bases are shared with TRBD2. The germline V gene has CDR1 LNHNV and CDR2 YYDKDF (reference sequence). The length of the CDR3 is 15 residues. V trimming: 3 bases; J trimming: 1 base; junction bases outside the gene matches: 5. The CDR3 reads CATSSSGVIQETQYF. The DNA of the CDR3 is TGTGCCACCAGCAGCAGCGGGGTGATCCAAGAGACCCAGTACTTC.

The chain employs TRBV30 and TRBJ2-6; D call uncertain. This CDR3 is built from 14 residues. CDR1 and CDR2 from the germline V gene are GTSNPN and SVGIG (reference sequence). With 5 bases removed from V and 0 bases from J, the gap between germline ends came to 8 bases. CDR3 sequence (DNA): TGTGCCTGGGCAGCGATCTCTGGGGCCAACGTCCTGACTTTC. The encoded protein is CAWAAISGANVLTF.

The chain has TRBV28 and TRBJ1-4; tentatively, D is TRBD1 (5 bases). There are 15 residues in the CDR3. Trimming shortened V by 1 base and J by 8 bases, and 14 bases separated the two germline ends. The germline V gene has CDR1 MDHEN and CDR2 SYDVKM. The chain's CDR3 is CASSLLGDLGEKLFF. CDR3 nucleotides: TGTGCCAGCAGTTTATTAGGGGATCTGGGAGAAAAACTGTTTTTT.

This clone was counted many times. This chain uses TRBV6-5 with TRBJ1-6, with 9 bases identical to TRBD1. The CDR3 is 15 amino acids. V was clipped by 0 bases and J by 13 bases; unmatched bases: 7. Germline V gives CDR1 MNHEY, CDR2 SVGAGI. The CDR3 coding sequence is TGTGCCAGCAGTTACTCGTTGACAGGGGGGTCCCCCCTCCACTTT. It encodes CASSYSLTGGSPLHF.

CDR3: CASSHVLAGGPNEQFF. The CDR3 nucleotides are TGCGCCAGCAGCCACGTTCTAGCGGGGGGGCCCAATGAGCAGTTCTTC. The rearrangement uses TRBV5-1 and TRBJ2-1; 12 nucleotides line up with TRBD2. V was clipped by 4 bases and J by 6 bases; unmatched bases: 8. Germline CDR1 is SGHRS and CDR2 is YFSETQ. The CDR3 covers 16 residues.

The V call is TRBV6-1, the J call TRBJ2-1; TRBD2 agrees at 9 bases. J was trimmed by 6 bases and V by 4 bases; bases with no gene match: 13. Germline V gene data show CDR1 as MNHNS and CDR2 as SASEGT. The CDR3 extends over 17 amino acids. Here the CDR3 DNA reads TGTGCCAGCAGTGCACTTGCGGCGGGAGGGAAAGGCAATGAGCAGTTCTTC. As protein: CASSALAAGGKGNEQFF.

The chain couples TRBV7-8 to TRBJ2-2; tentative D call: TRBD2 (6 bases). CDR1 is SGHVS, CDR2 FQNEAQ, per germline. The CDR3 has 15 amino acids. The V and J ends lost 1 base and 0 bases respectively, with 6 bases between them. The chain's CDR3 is CASSLGLANTGELFF. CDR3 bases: TGTGCCAGCAGCTTAGGACTAGCGAACACCGGGGAGCTGTTTTTT.

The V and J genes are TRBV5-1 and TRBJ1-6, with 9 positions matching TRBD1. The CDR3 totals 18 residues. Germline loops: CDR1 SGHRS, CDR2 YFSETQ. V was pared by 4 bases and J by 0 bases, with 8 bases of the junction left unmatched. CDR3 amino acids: CASSSRDRVSSYNSPLHF. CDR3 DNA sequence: TGCGCCAGCAGCAGCCGGGACAGGGTTAGCTCCTATAATTCACCCCTCCACTTT.

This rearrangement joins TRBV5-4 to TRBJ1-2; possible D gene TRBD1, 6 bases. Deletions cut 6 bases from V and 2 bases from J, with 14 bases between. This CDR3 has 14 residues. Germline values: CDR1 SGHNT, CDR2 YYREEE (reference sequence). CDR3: CASTPGQENYGYTF. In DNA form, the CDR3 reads TGTGCCAGCACGCCGGGACAAGAAAACTATGGCTACACCTTC.

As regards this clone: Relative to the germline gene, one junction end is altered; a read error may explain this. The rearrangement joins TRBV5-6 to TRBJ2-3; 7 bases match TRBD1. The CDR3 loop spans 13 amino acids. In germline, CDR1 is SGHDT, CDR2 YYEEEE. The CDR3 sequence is CASSLALDGTVHF. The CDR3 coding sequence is TGTGCCAGCAGCTTGGCGCTCGACGGGACAGTCCATTTT.

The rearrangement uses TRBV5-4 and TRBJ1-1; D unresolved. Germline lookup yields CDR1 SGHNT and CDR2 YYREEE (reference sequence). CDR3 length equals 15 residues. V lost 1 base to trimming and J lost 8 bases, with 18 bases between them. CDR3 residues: CASSLRWTAASEAFF. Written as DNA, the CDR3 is TGTGCCAGCAGCTTGAGATGGACGGCGGCTTCCGAAGCTTTCTTT.

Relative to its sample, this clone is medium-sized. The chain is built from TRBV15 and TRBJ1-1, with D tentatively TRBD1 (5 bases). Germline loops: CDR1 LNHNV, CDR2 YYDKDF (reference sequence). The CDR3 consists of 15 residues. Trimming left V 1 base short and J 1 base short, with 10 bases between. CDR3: CATSRVARANTEAFF. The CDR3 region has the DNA TGTGCCACCAGCAGAGTAGCCAGGGCGAACACTGAAGCTTTCTTT.

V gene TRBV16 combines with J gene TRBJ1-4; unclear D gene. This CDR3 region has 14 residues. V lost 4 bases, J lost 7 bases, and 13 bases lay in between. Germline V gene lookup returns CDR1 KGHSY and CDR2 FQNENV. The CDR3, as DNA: TGTGCCAGCAGCCGCCCGGAAAGATTTGAAAAACTGTTTTTT. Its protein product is CASSRPERFEKLFF.

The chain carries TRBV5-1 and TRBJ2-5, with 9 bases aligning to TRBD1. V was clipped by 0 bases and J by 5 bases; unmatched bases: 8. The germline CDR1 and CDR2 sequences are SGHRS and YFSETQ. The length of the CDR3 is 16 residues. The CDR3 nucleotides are TGCGCCAGCAGCTTGGCCGAGACAGGGGGGCCGGAGACCCAGTACTTC. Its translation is CASSLAETGGPETQYF.

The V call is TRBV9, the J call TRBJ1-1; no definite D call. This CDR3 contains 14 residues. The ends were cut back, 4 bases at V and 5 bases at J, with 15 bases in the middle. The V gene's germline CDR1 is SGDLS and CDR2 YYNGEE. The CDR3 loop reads CASSPRESRTEAFF. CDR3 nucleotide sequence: TGTGCCAGCAGCCCCCGGGAATCGAGGACTGAAGCTTTCTTT.